What follows are 25 T cell receptor beta chains derived from one specimen sequenced in a study of Ad26.COV2.S vaccination and SARS-CoV-2 variants. As to treatment: 15 to 20 received Ad26.COV2.S at low or high dose, single or two shots; roughly five received placebo; per-sample allocation not given. Specimen acquisition occurred on day 63 following the initial vaccine or placebo injection. Data came from immunoSEQ multiplex PCR; TCRdb stores just in-frame clones and leaves some out. The sample contains about 680,000 clones, approximately 88% of which appear only once. This specimen consisted of peripheral blood, obtained in a trial of Ad26.COV2.S vaccine versus placebo. The receptor set was obtained from a person aged 18 to 65 who received the Ad26.COV2.S COVID-19 vaccine or a placebo.

This clone was recorded once. The gene calls are TRBV6-5 and TRBJ2-5, with D unresolved. The CDR3 length is 16 residues. Trimming pared 0 bases from V and 7 bases from J, leaving 18 bases between. Germline V gives CDR1 MNHEY, CDR2 SVGAGI. In nucleotides, the CDR3 is TGTGCCAGCAGTTACTCGGTTAGGGCCCCCTCTCGGACCCAGTACTTC. Encoded protein: CASSYSVRAPSRTQYF.

The rearrangement links TRBV7-3 to TRBJ1-1, with unresolved D. V was clipped by 0 bases and J by 3 bases, with 5 bases between them. Germline CDR1 and CDR2: SGHTA and FQGTGA. The length of the CDR3 is 13 residues. The CDR3 DNA is TGTGCCAGCAGCTTAACCGAATACACTGAAGCTTTCTTT. Translation: CASSLTEYTEAFF.

The chain employs TRBV6-6 and TRBJ1-6; 9 bases fit TRBD1. The CDR3 extends over 14 amino acids. Germline V gene sequence: CDR1 MNHNY, CDR2 SVGAGI (reference sequence). V shed 8 bases and J 6 bases; nucleotides not matched to a gene: 5. The CDR3 region is CASGDRAFNSPLHF. The CDR3 DNA follows: TGTGCCAGCGGGGACAGGGCCTTTAATTCACCCCTCCACTTT.

The chain recombines TRBV30 with TRBJ2-7; possibly TRBD1 for D (6 bases). Deletions cut 1 base from V and 5 bases from J, with 18 bases between. Germline-derived CDR1 and CDR2 are GTSNPN and SVGIG (reference sequence). This CDR3 has 15 residues. DNA for the CDR3: TGTGCCTGGAGTGCCCTCGTACCGGGACACAACGAGCAGTACTTC. Its translation: CAWSALVPGHNEQYF.

Here the CDR3 DNA reads TGTGCCAGCAGTCTAGTACCCCTACATTTCTCGGGCAGGGTGGGAGAGGAGACCCAGTACTTC. Its translation: CASSLVPLHFSGRVGEETQYF. The chain joins TRBV27 to TRBJ2-5; D is perhaps TRBD1 or TRBD2 (5 bases each). V was cut by 5 bases and J by 5 bases, with 36 bases left in between. The CDR3 length is 21 residues. Germline lookup yields CDR1 MNHEY and CDR2 SMNVEV (reference sequence).

The V call is TRBV5-5, the J call TRBJ2-5; D perhaps matches TRBD2 (5 bases). V lost 4 bases to trimming and J lost 5 bases, with 15 bases between them. The germline gives CDR1 SGHKS, CDR2 YYEKEE (reference sequence). The CDR3 is 14 amino acids. CDR3 DNA sequence: TGTGCCAGCAGCCGAGGAGGCGTAGAGGAGACCCAGTACTTC. It codes for CASSRGGVEETQYF. The full variable domain, rest sourced from reference TRBV5-5 and TRBJ2-5, is DAGVTQSPTHLIKTRGQQVTLRCSPISGHKSVSWYQQVLGQGPQFIFQYYEKEERGRGNFPDRFSARQFPNYSSELNVNALLLGDSALYLCASSRGGVEETQYFGPGTRLLVL.

Concerning this clone itself: The sample carries other DNA sequences with the same CDR3. V and J are TRBV18 and TRBJ2-5; tentatively, D is TRBD2 (6 bases). Germline loops: CDR1 KGHSH, CDR2 LQKENI. CDR3 size: 13 residues. V was pared by 6 bases and J by 2 bases, with 10 bases between. The CDR3 here is CASSRDLQETQYF. CDR3 DNA sequence: TGTGCCAGCTCTCGGGACTTACAAGAGACCCAGTACTTC.

V usage is TRBV5-1 and J usage is TRBJ1-1; no clear D gene. The V gene's germline CDR1 is SGHRS and CDR2 YFSETQ. There are 15 residues in the CDR3. Trimming took 0 bases from V and 1 from J, leaving 10 bases between them. The CDR3 loop is CASSLVPGWNTEAFF. The CDR3 region has the DNA TGCGCCAGCAGCTTGGTTCCGGGTTGGAACACTGAAGCTTTCTTT.

The chain joins TRBV30 to TRBJ2-3; 11 nucleotides line up with TRBD2. The V segment lost 7 bases and the J segment 0 bases; nucleotides outside the gene matches: 6. Germline lookup yields CDR1 GTSNPN and CDR2 SVGIG (reference sequence). CDR3 length equals 15 residues. This CDR3 reads CAYSSGGFSTDTQYF. As DNA, the CDR3 is TGTGCCTACTCTAGCGGGGGGTTTAGCACAGATACGCAGTATTTT.

V gene TRBV19 combines with J gene TRBJ1-4, with TRBD1 matching over 8 bases. V shed 5 bases and J 7 bases; nucleotides not matched to a gene: 9. The length of the CDR3 is 15 residues. Germline assignment: CDR1 LNHDA and CDR2 SQIVND (reference sequence). The CDR3 sequence is CASSLRTGLAEKLFF. The CDR3 DNA is TGTGCCAGTAGTTTAAGGACAGGGCTGGCTGAAAAACTGTTTTTT.

This clone was recorded a few times. This chain links TRBV2 with TRBJ2-7; D may be TRBD1 or TRBD2 (5 bases each). Trimming stripped 0 bases from V and 4 bases from J, with 13 bases between. Germline CDR1 and CDR2: SNHLY and FYNNEI. The CDR3 consists of 15 residues. The CDR3 here is CASSEALGTLYEQYF. DNA for the CDR3: TGTGCCAGCAGTGAAGCGCTTGGGACCTTGTACGAGCAGTACTTC. The variable domain in full, completed from reference TRBV2 and TRBJ2-7, reads EPEVTQTPSHQVTQMGQEVILRCVPISNHLYFYWYRQILGQKVEFLVSFYNNEISEKSEIFDDQFSVERPDGSNFTLKIRSTKLEDSAMYFCASSEALGTLYEQYFGPGTRLTVT.

With respect to this clone: The same CDR3 is also encoded by other DNA sequences in this sample. The chain is built from TRBV2 and TRBJ2-1; 8 positions match TRBD2. CDR1 SNHLY and CDR2 FYNNEI come from the germline V gene. V lost 5 bases and J lost 2; bases outside the gene matches: 5. The CDR3 has 15 amino acids. The CDR3 loop is CASSPTSGTYNEQFF. The CDR3 bases are TGTGCCAGCAGTCCCACTAGCGGAACCTACAATGAGCAGTTCTTC.

This chain uses TRBV3-1 (or the pseudogene TRBV3-2) with TRBJ2-1; D may match TRBD1 or TRBD2 (5 bases each). Trimming shortened V by 0 bases and J by 10 bases, and 16 bases separated the two germline ends. CDR3 length: 15 amino acids. Germline CDR1 is LGHDT and CDR2 is YNNKEL (reference sequence). The CDR3 DNA sequence: TGTGCCAGCAGCCAAGAACTAGGAAGGGGCCGGGAGCAGTTCTTC. It codes for CASSQELGRGREQFF.

The V gene is TRBV19, the J gene TRBJ2-1, with D possibly matching TRBD1 (7 bases). V was clipped by 5 bases and J by 6 bases, with 17 bases between them. In germline, CDR1 is LNHDA, CDR2 SQIVND (reference sequence). The CDR3 loop spans 15 amino acids. CDR3 sequence reads: CASSRTGGTANEQFF. The CDR3 DNA sequence: TGTGCCAGTAGTCGAACCGGCGGGACAGCCAATGAGCAGTTCTTC. Supplemented by reference TRBV19 and TRBJ2-1, the full variable domain reads DGGITQSPKYLFRKEGQNVTLSCEQNLNHDAMYWYRQDPGQGLRLIYYSQIVNDFQKGDIAEGYSVSREKKESFPLTVTSAQKNPTAFYLCASSRTGGTANEQFFGPGTRLTVL.

The rearrangement uses TRBV7-8 and TRBJ1-6; a possible D gene is TRBD1 (6 bases). CDR3 length equals 14 residues. Trimming took off 5 bases at V and 6 bases at J, with 11 bases between the two ends. Germline CDR1 reads SGHVS; CDR2 reads FQNEAQ. CDR3 amino acids: CASSLRTANSPLHF. CDR3 DNA sequence: TGTGCCAGCAGCCTACGGACAGCTAATTCACCCCTCCACTTT.

The V and J genes are TRBV2 and TRBJ1-1, with D perhaps matching TRBD1 (5 bases). Germline lookup yields CDR1 SNHLY and CDR2 FYNNEI. CDR3 size: 13 residues. V shed 6 bases and J shed 8 bases, with 16 bases lying between them. In DNA form, the CDR3 reads TGTGCCAGCAGCTTACTACAGGAAACAGAAGCTTTCTTT. It is translated as CASSLLQETEAFF.

The V gene is TRBV18, the J gene TRBJ2-7; D possibly corresponds to TRBD1 (5 bases). Germline-derived CDR1 and CDR2 are KGHSH and LQKENI. The CDR3 extends over 13 amino acids. V was pared by 4 bases and J by 0 bases, with 7 bases between. CDR3 sequence reads: CASSRTLSYEQYF. The CDR3 DNA reads TGTGCCAGCTCACGGACACTCTCCTACGAGCAGTACTTC.

V usage is TRBV7-9 and J usage is TRBJ1-5; D is possibly TRBD1 (6 bases). Germline V gene sequence: CDR1 SEHNR, CDR2 FQNEAQ (reference sequence). This CDR3 contains 13 residues. The V end was cut by 6 bases, the J end by 4 bases, with 10 bases between. This CDR3 is CASSLGANQPQHF. CDR3 bases: TGTGCCAGCAGTCTGGGGGCTAATCAGCCCCAGCATTTT.

J is TRBJ1-5 and V is TRBV16; D gene ambiguous. Per the germline V gene, CDR1 is KGHSY and CDR2 is FQNENV. This CDR3 has 15 residues. Trimming cost V 4 bases and J 0 bases, with 10 bases left between them. The CDR3 reads CASSPELFSNQPQHF. The DNA for the CDR3 is TGTGCCAGCAGCCCGGAGCTCTTTAGCAATCAGCCCCAGCATTTT.

The gene calls are TRBV30 and TRBJ2-5; perhaps TRBD1 as D (6 bases). Trimming stripped 8 bases from V and 2 bases from J, with 9 bases between. The germline V gene encodes CDR1 GTSNPN and CDR2 SVGIG (reference sequence). The CDR3 runs to 11 residues. The CDR3 sequence: CAAGAQETQYF. The CDR3 nucleotides are TGTGCCGCAGGGGCTCAAGAGACCCAGTACTTC.

The J gene is TRBJ2-1, the V gene TRBV9; TRBD1 is a possible D gene (5 bases). The CDR3 contains 15 residues. Between the trimmed V and J ends, which lost 0 bases and 1 base, there was a span of 8 bases. Germline-derived CDR1 and CDR2 are SGDLS and YYNGEE. The CDR3 here is CASSVGQLSYNEQFF. The CDR3 DNA sequence: TGTGCCAGCAGCGTAGGACAGCTTTCCTACAATGAGCAGTTCTTC.

The rearrangement joins TRBV19 to TRBJ1-2, with D possibly being TRBD1 (5 bases). The V gene's germline CDR1 is LNHDA and CDR2 SQIVND (reference sequence). V lost 2 bases and J lost 5, with 12 bases in between. The CDR3 runs to 14 residues. CDR3 sequence reads: CASSITRGSYGYTF. The DNA of the CDR3 is TGTGCCAGTAGTATAACGAGGGGCTCGTATGGCTACACCTTC. Supplemented by reference TRBV19 and TRBJ1-2, the full variable domain reads DGGITQSPKYLFRKEGQNVTLSCEQNLNHDAMYWYRQDPGQGLRLIYYSQIVNDFQKGDIAEGYSVSREKKESFPLTVTSAQKNPTAFYLCASSITRGSYGYTFGSGTRLTVV.

In nucleotides, the CDR3 is TGTGCCAGCAGCTTACTCAGGGGGCGCAGCACCGGGGAGCTGTTTTTT. The encoded protein is CASSLLRGRSTGELFF. This sequence joins TRBV7-3 and TRBJ2-2; 8 positions agree with TRBD1. The CDR3 extends over 16 amino acids. Germline CDR1 and CDR2: SGHTA and FQGTGA. V lost 2 bases to trimming and J lost 4 bases; unmatched junction nucleotides: 6.

This chain uses TRBV7-6 with TRBJ1-4; no firm D call. CDR3 length: 13 amino acids. V lost 1 base and J lost 6, with 6 bases in between. Germline values: CDR1 SGHVS, CDR2 FNYEAQ. Written as DNA, the CDR3 is TGTGCCAGCAGCTTAGAGATCCATGAAAAACTGTTTTTT. Protein sequence: CASSLEIHEKLFF.

On this clone itself: The sample carries other DNA sequences with the same CDR3. The chain carries TRBV4-1 and TRBJ1-4; a weak D match, TRBD1 (5 bases). Germline V CDR1 and CDR2: MGHRA, YSYEKL. This CDR3 comprises 14 residues. V lost 3 bases and J lost 4, with 9 bases in between. DNA of the CDR3: TGCGCCAGCAGCCAGGGGACGGGTAATGAAAAACTGTTTTTT. This encodes CASSQGTGNEKLFF.